This TCR beta chain was sequenced for a study of PD-1 blockade in classical Hodgkin lymphoma. Produced via immunoSEQ multiplex PCR; TCRdb's table is partial and in-frame only. Of 40,000 to 65,000 clones listed, about 85% are singletons. Remarks on this clone: Its antigen is unknown.

Findings and caveats of the study: Patients who initiated nivolumab within 1 year of ASCT were excluded. In newly diagnosed patients, baseline TCR diversity was reportedly below that of healthy donors. CD4+ TCR diversity, unlike CD8+, rose significantly by C4D1.

In every patient, relapse followed autologous stem cell transplantation, while exposure to brentuximab vedotin differed. Patients' outcomes at their best amounted to complete response, partial response or progressive disease. CDR3 size: 16 residues. Per the germline V gene, CDR1 is PRHDT and CDR2 is FYEKMQ (reference sequence). With 4 bases removed from V and 1 base from J, the gap between germline ends came to 14 bases. The receptor comes from a human donor with classical Hodgkin lymphoma. This sample comprised peripheral blood mononuclear cells (PBMCs), obtained at baseline. The V and J genes are TRBV13 and TRBJ2-1; D perhaps matches TRBD1 (6 bases). The CDR3 bases are TGTGCCAGCAGCTCTCAGACAGGTATATCCTACAATGAGCAGTTCTTC. It codes for CASSSQTGISYNEQFF. Full variable domain (outside the CDR3, taken from reference TRBV13 and TRBJ2-1): AAGVIQSPRHLIKEKRETATLKCYPIPRHDTVYWYQQGPGQDPQFLISFYEKMQSDKGSIPDRFSAQQFSDYHSELNMSSLELGDSALYFCASSSQTGISYNEQFFGPGTRLTVL.